The T cell receptor beta chain under discussion was sequenced for a study of PD-L1 blockade in urothelial cancer. Method: immunoSEQ multiplex PCR; TCRdb's copy keeps in-frame clones and lacks some. The sample lists 50,000 to 65,000 clones; 84% were seen once. CDR3 length: 16 residues. CDR1 SNHLY and CDR2 FYNNEI come from the germline V gene. J lost 2 bases, V lost 6 bases, and 7 bases had no gene match. The sample was PBMCs, taken around atezolizumab (anti-PD-L1) treatment. The TCR comes from a man aged 35 to 55 with urothelial cancer. The chain recombines TRBV2 with TRBJ2-6; 7 bases match TRBD2. CDR3 DNA: TGTGCCAGCAGGAGCGGGGTGGGAGCTGGGGCCAACGTCCTGACTTTC. It specifies CASRSGVGAGANVLTF.